The 22 T cell receptor beta chains given below trace back to one sample, sequenced in a study of T cells in localized non-small cell lung cancer. Measured with immunoSEQ multiplex PCR; TCRdb has only the in-frame clones, and not every one. The data show around 21,000 clones, roughly 90% seen once. The source material was peripheral blood, sampled before any cancer treatment. The receptor source for this set is a male donor at least 60 years old with stage I squamous cell lung carcinoma.

This chain connects TRBV2 to TRBJ2-3; maybe TRBD2 (6 bases). Germline loops: CDR1 SNHLY, CDR2 FYNNEI. Trimming left V 6 bases short and J 1 base short, with 14 bases between. The CDR3 runs 15 residues. The CDR3 DNA is TGTGCCAGCAGCGTCGGGGGTTGGGGCACAGATACGCAGTATTTT. Residues: CASSVGGWGTDTQYF.

The chain recombines TRBV9 with TRBJ2-5; 11 nucleotides align to TRBD2. Germline CDR1 SGDLS, CDR2 YYNGEE. CDR3 length equals 17 residues. With 3 bases clipped from V and 3 bases from J, the junction kept 10 bases outside the gene matches. The CDR3 loop is CASSEASGGSAKETQYF. The CDR3 DNA follows: TGTGCCAGCAGCGAGGCTAGCGGGGGGTCGGCCAAAGAGACCCAGTACTTC.

The chain has TRBV4-1 and TRBJ2-1, with D possibly being TRBD2 (5 bases). Trimming took 3 bases from V and 0 from J, leaving 12 bases between them. This CDR3 contains 16 residues. Germline assignment: CDR1 MGHRA and CDR2 YSYEKL. CDR3 sequence reads: CASSQEREGSYNEQFF. The CDR3 DNA follows: TGCGCCAGCAGCCAGGAGAGGGAAGGCTCCTACAATGAGCAGTTCTTC.

The rearrangement links TRBV27 to TRBJ1-5, with TRBD1 matching over 7 bases. Germline assignment: CDR1 MNHEY and CDR2 SMNVEV (reference sequence). J was trimmed by 5 bases and V by 7 bases; bases with no gene match: 11. The length of the CDR3 is 15 residues. CDR3 protein: CASKSLQGIDQPQHF. CDR3 DNA: TGTGCCAGCAAATCGCTACAGGGGATCGATCAGCCCCAGCATTTT.

The chain joins TRBV7-8 to TRBJ1-3; D unresolved. CDR3 size: 19 residues. The V and J ends lost 1 base and 0 bases respectively, with 19 bases between them. CDR1 and CDR2 from the germline V gene are SGHVS and FQNEAQ. This CDR3 reads CASSLGSHLGRSSGNTIYF. The DNA of the CDR3 is TGTGCCAGCAGCTTAGGCTCCCACTTGGGCAGGAGCTCTGGAAACACCATATATTTT. The full variable domain, its missing parts supplied by reference TRBV7-8 and TRBJ1-3, is GAGVSQSPRYKVAKRGQDVALRCDPISGHVSLFWYQQALGQGPEFLTYFQNEAQLDKSGLPSDRFFAERPEGSVSTLKIQRTQQEDSAVYLCASSLGSHLGRSSGNTIYFGEGSWLTVV.

The chain carries TRBV28 and TRBJ1-5, with D tentatively TRBD1 (5 bases). The CDR3 sequence is 15 residues long. Germline V gene lookup returns CDR1 MDHEN and CDR2 SYDVKM. V shed 10 bases and J shed 2 bases, with 18 bases lying between them. The CDR3 loop is CATTPDGAGNQPQHF. The CDR3 bases are TGTGCCACTACACCGGATGGGGCGGGCAATCAGCCCCAGCATTTT.

The chain employs TRBV19 and TRBJ1-5, with D perhaps matching TRBD1 (5 bases). Trimming removed 1 base at V and 0 bases at J, with 16 bases between. Germline V CDR1 and CDR2: LNHDA, SQIVND (reference sequence). The CDR3 extends over 18 amino acids. The CDR3 DNA is TGTGCCAGTAGTATAGGGCCCACCCAGGGATATAGCAATCAGCCCCAGCATTTT. Translation gives CASSIGPTQGYSNQPQHF.

The V call is TRBV7-8, the J call TRBJ1-5; tentative D call: TRBD1 (5 bases). Germline assignment: CDR1 SGHVS and CDR2 FQNEAQ. There are 13 residues in the CDR3. Trimming took off 2 bases at V and 5 bases at J, with 7 bases between the two ends. CDR3 sequence reads: CASSLTGDQPQHF. The CDR3, as DNA: TGTGCCAGCAGCTTAACAGGAGATCAGCCCCAGCATTTT.

The rearrangement uses TRBV19 and TRBJ1-2; the D is unclear. V lost 1 base, J lost 0 bases, and 18 bases lay in between. The CDR3 has 18 residues. CDR1 is LNHDA and CDR2 is SQIVND in the germline V gene (reference sequence). This CDR3 is CASSIAVGAELANYGYTF. The CDR3 DNA reads TGTGCCAGTAGTATAGCGGTCGGTGCGGAGTTAGCTAACTATGGCTACACCTTC.

V and J are TRBV11-2 and TRBJ2-1, with D hard to call. The germline CDR1 and CDR2 sequences are SGHAT and FQNNGV. CDR3 length: 14 residues. Trimming took 1 base from V and 5 from J, leaving 9 bases between them. The CDR3 is CASSLATGHNEQFF. In nucleotides, the CDR3 is TGTGCCAGCAGCTTAGCCACGGGCCACAATGAGCAGTTCTTC. Complete variable domain (other parts from reference TRBV11-2 and TRBJ2-1): EAGVAQSPRYKIIEKRQSVAFWCNPISGHATLYWYQQILGQGPKLLIQFQNNGVVDDSQLPKDRFSAERLKGVDSTLKIQPAKLEDSAVYLCASSLATGHNEQFFGPGTRLTVL.

This chain connects TRBV30 to TRBJ1-5; maybe TRBD1 (6 bases). CDR1 and CDR2 (germline): GTSNPN, SVGIG (reference sequence). Trimming took off 0 bases at V and 5 bases at J, with 8 bases between the two ends. The length of the CDR3 is 13 residues. CDR3 protein: CAWSVHRDQPQHF. CDR3 in DNA: TGTGCCTGGAGTGTACACAGGGATCAGCCCCAGCATTTT.

The V call is TRBV5-4, the J call TRBJ2-5; 14 bases map to TRBD2. Germline trimming cut 4 bases from V and 4 bases from J; bases unmatched to any gene: 6. This CDR3 is 16 amino acids long. Germline lookup yields CDR1 SGHNT and CDR2 YYREEE (reference sequence). The CDR3: CASSPTSGGAGETQYF. The DNA of the CDR3 is TGTGCCAGCAGCCCGACTAGCGGGGGGGCGGGAGAGACCCAGTACTTC. Full variable domain (rest looked up from reference TRBV5-4 and TRBJ2-5): ETGVTQSPTHLIKTRGQQVTLRCSSQSGHNTVSWYQQALGQGPQFIFQYYREEENGRGNFPPRFSGLQFPNYSSELNVNALELDDSALYLCASSPTSGGAGETQYFGPGTRLLVL.

The gene calls are TRBV7-8 and TRBJ1-3; weak D call: TRBD1 (5 bases). The V gene lost 2 bases and the J gene lost 7 bases, with 12 bases spanning the gap. CDR1 is SGHVS and CDR2 is FQNEAQ in the germline V gene. The CDR3 has 14 residues. The CDR3 DNA follows: TGTGCCAGCAGCTTAAGATGGGGGGGGAACACCATATATTTT. This codes for CASSLRWGGNTIYF.

V usage is TRBV7-9 and J usage is TRBJ2-6; D ambiguous. V gave up 3 bases and J gave up 0 bases, with 9 bases separating them. This CDR3 comprises 16 residues. Germline V gene data show CDR1 as SEHNR and CDR2 as FQNEAQ (reference sequence). The CDR3 loop is CASSFPGFSGANVLTF. CDR3 DNA sequence: TGTGCCAGCAGCTTCCCAGGATTCTCTGGGGCCAACGTCCTGACTTTC.

The V and J genes are TRBV2 and TRBJ1-1; D gene ambiguous. Germline V gene sequence: CDR1 SNHLY, CDR2 FYNNEI. The CDR3 has 13 residues. The V and J ends lost 5 bases and 1 base respectively, with 8 bases between them. In DNA form, the CDR3 reads TGTGCCAGCAGTTACAATAGGAACACTGAAGCTTTCTTT. The encoded protein is CASSYNRNTEAFF.

V is TRBV6-6 and J is TRBJ1-2; TRBD1 is a possible D gene (6 bases). CDR1 is MNHNY and CDR2 is SVGAGI in the germline V gene (reference sequence). Trimming took 2 bases from V and 6 from J, leaving 10 bases between them. CDR3 size: 13 residues. Here the CDR3 DNA reads TGTGCCAGCAGTTACCAGGGGAAGGATGGCTACACCTTC. Its translation is CASSYQGKDGYTF.

The chain combines TRBV7-2 with TRBJ2-1; D is unclear. The length of the CDR3 is 13 residues. The ends were cut back, 5 bases at V and 4 bases at J, with 9 bases in the middle. Germline CDR1 is SGHTA and CDR2 is FQGNSA. The CDR3 is CASSPPLYNEQFF. CDR3 in DNA: TGTGCCAGCAGCCCCCCCCTATACAATGAGCAGTTCTTC.

In nucleotides, the CDR3 is TGTGCCAGCAGCTTGCGGGGCTACGAGCAGTACTTC. Protein product: CASSLRGYEQYF. The chain combines TRBV5-6 with TRBJ2-7; tentatively, D is TRBD2 (5 bases). V was pared by 1 base and J by 3 bases, with 5 bases between. The CDR3 covers 12 residues. In germline, CDR1 is SGHDT, CDR2 YYEEEE.

This chain links TRBV11-2 with TRBJ1-2; D might be TRBD1 (5 bases). The V gene's germline CDR1 is SGHAT and CDR2 FQNNGV. The CDR3 runs 17 residues. V was clipped by 0 bases and J by 2 bases, with 16 bases between them. The CDR3 nucleotides read TGTGCCAGCAGCTTAGATATGGGGGGATATAGGAACTATGGCTACACCTTC. This codes for CASSLDMGGYRNYGYTF.

The V and J genes are TRBV7-9 and TRBJ1-1, with a tentative D call TRBD1 (6 bases). Trimming cost V 5 bases and J 2 bases, with 12 bases left between them. The CDR3 consists of 14 residues. Germline V lookup: CDR1 SEHNR, CDR2 FQNEAQ (reference sequence). CDR3 bases: TGTGCCAGCAGCCTACGGACAGCTAACACTGAAGCTTTCTTT. Protein sequence: CASSLRTANTEAFF.

This clone has more than one count but fewer than ten. The rearrangement joins TRBV10-3 to TRBJ1-6, with TRBD1 matching over 9 bases. The CDR3 has 13 amino acids. Germline lookup yields CDR1 ENHRY and CDR2 SYGVKD. V was clipped by 10 bases and J by 6 bases; unmatched bases: 4. CDR3 DNA sequence: TGTGCCACCGGGACAGGGTCTAATTCACCCCTCCACTTT. Translation gives CATGTGSNSPLHF.

The V call is TRBV30, the J call TRBJ2-1; TRBD2 matches at 9 bases. The CDR3 is made up of 12 amino acids. Germline V CDR1 and CDR2: GTSNPN, SVGIG (reference sequence). With V trimmed by 4 bases and J by 5 bases, 0 bases remained unmatched. CDR3 sequence reads: CAWTSGDNEQFF. Written as DNA, the CDR3 is TGTGCCTGGACTAGCGGGGACAATGAGCAGTTCTTC.